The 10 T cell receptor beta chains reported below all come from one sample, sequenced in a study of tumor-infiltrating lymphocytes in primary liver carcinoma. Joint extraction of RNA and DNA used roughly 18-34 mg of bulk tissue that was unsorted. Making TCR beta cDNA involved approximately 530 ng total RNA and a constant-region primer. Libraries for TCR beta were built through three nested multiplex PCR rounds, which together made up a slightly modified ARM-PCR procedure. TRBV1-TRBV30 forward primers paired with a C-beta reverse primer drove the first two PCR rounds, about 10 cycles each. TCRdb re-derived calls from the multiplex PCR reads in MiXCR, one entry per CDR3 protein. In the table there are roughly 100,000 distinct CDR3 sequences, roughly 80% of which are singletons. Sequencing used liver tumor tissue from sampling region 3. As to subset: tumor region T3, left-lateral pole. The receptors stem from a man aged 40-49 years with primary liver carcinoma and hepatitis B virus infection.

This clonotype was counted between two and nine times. DNA for the CDR3: TGTGCCAGCAGCTTCGGGCTAGCGGGAGCCCTCTCCTACAATGAGCAGTTCTTC. Translated: CASSFGLAGALSYNEQFF. The V gene is TRBV11-2, the J gene TRBJ2-1; 10 bases align to TRBD2. This CDR3 has 18 amino acids. Germline loops: CDR1 SGHAT, CDR2 FQNNGV. V was pared by 3 bases and J by 0 bases, with 8 bases of the junction left unmatched.

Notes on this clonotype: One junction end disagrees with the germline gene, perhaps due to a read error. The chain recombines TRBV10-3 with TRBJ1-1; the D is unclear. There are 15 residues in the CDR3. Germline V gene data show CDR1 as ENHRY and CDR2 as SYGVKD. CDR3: CAISDQSRGATEAFF. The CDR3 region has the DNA TGTGCCATCAGTGACCAGTCCCGGGGTGCCACTGAAGCATTCTTT.

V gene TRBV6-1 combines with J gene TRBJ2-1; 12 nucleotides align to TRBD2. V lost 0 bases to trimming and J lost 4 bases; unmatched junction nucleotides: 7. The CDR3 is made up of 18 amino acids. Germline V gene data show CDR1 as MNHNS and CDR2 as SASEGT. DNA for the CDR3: TGTGCCAGCAGTGAAGCCAAGTTAGGACTAGCGGGGTACAATGAGCAGTTCTTC. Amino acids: CASSEAKLGLAGYNEQFF.

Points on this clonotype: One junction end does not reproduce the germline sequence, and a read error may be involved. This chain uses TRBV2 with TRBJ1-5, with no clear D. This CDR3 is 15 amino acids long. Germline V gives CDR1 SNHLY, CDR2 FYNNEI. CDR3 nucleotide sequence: TGTGCCAGCAGTGAAGTACGGAGAAGCAATAAGCCCCAGCATTTT. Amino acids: CASSEVRRSNKPQHF. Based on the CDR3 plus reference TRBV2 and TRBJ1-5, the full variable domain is EPEVTQTPSHQVTQMGQEVILRCVPISNHLYFYWYRQILGQKVEFLVSFYNNEISEKSEIFDDQFSVERPDGSNFTLKIRSTKLEDSAMYFCASSEVRRSNKPQHFGDGTRLSIL.

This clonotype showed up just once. The CDR3 region has the DNA TGTGCCAGCAGTTACTCGCTCGGGGACGAGCAGTTCTTC. This translates into CASSYSLGDEQFF. The chain links TRBV6-5 to TRBJ2-1, with D perhaps given as TRBD1 or TRBD2 (5 bases each). V was trimmed by 0 bases and J by 10 bases, leaving 10 bases between them. The length of the CDR3 is 13 residues. Germline V gene sequence: CDR1 MNHEY, CDR2 SVGAGI.

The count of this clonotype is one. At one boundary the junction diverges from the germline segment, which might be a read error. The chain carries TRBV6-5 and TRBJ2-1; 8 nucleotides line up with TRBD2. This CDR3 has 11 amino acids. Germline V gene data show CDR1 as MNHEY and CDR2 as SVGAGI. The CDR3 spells CTSGSGSVQFF. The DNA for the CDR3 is TGTACCAGCGGGAGCGGGAGTGTGCAGTTCTTC.

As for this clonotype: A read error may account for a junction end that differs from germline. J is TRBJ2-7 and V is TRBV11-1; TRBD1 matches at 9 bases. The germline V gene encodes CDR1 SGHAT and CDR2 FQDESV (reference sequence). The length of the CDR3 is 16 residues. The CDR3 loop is CGSSSDPGQGSYEQCF. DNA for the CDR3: TGTGGCAGCAGCTCTGATCCGGGACAGGGTTCCTACGAGCAGTGCTTC.

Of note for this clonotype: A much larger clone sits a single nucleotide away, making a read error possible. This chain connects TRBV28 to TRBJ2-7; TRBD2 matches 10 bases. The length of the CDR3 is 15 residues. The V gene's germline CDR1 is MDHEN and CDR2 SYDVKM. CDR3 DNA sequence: TGTGTCAGCAGTTTAAGAGGTAGCGGGAGGTACGAGCAGTACTTC. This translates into CVSSLRGSGRYEQYF. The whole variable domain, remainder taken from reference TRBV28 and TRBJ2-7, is DVKVTQSSRYLVKRTGEKVFLECVQDMDHENMFWYRQDPGLGLRLIYFSYDVKMKEKGDIPEGYSVSREKKERFSLILESASTNQTSMYLCVSSLRGSGRYEQYFGPGTRLTVT.

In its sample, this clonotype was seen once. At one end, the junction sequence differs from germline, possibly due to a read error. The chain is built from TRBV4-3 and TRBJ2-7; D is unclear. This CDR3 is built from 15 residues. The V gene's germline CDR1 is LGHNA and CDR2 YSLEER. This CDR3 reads CASSQDVSSSYGQYF. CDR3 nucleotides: TGCGCTAGCAGCCAAGATGTTTCCAGTTCCTACGGGCAGTACTTC.

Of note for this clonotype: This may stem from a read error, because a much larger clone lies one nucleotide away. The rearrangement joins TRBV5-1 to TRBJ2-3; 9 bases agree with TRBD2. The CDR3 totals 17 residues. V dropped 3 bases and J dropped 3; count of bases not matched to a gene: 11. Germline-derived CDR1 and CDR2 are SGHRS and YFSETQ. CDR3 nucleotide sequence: TGCGCCAGCAGCTCCCGACTAGCGGTAGTAGTTACAGATACGCAGTATTTT. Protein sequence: CASSSRLAVVVTDTQYF.